This T cell receptor beta chain was documented in a study of blood T cells in healthy people across ages. Every donor contributed around 10 milliliters of peripheral blood by blood draw. Broader study findings: Diversity figures based on one million T cells were deemed too low.

CDR3 length: 14 residues. V lost 0 bases, J lost 6 bases, and 12 bases lay in between. CDR1 is SGHRS and CDR2 is YFSETQ in the germline V gene. Details on this clonotype: Its antigen remains unknown.

A J-beta primer mix and a sample-barcoded 5' primer were used in a second PCR of roughly 7 to 12 cycles. TCRdb ran MiXCR on the 5' RACE reads and lists one entry per CDR3 protein. The sample yields hundreds of thousands of distinct CDR3 sequences, about 48% seen once. The rearrangement joins TRBV5-1 to TRBJ1-2; perhaps TRBD1 as D (6 bases). The receptor's source is a man aged 25-45 years in good health. The sequenced material came from blood. CDR3 nucleotide sequence: TGCGCCAGCAGCTTGGCCCGGGACATTCATGGCTACACCTTC. This codes for CASSLARDIHGYTF.